This entry concerns a single T cell receptor (beta chain). Its target is not known. Germline-derived CDR1 and CDR2 are MNHEY and SMNVEV (reference sequence). V lost 10 bases, J lost 8 bases, and 5 bases stayed unmatched. The CDR3 extends over 11 amino acids. PCR used 60 Vbeta primers and 13 Jbeta primers. The data were produced by immunoSEQ multiplex PCR, yet TCRdb's version contains in-frame clones alone and is incomplete. The sample carries roughly 170,000 clones, 77% recorded once. This record belongs to a study of cytomegalovirus exposure and HLA in healthy donors. The overall study: Sequencing of 150 million to 200 million T cells in an earlier analysis found 95 million to 120 million unique TCR beta sequences. Overall study results and limits: The authors listed approximately 160 TCR beta chains as cytomegalovirus-associated. Donor immune exposure was known only as CMV serostatus.

Input material: PBMCs. The origin of this receptor is a woman aged 25 to 45 in good health and CMV-seropositive. The chain is built from TRBV27 and TRBJ1-2; the match to TRBD1 covers 9 bases. The CDR3 is CATHTGGGYTF. The CDR3, as DNA: TGTGCCACCCATACAGGGGGCGGCTACACCTTC.